These T cell receptor beta chains were read from a single sample in a study of T-cell memory formation after mild COVID-19. Each CDR3 protein gets one entry after TCRdb re-called the 5' RACE reads with MiXCR. There are under 300,000 distinct CDR3 sequences in the sample; around 15% occur only once, and approximately 3.5% lies in the top ten. Sequencing was performed on PBMCs or a T cell subset sorted from them (not recorded which). The receptors originated from a man aged 18 to 29 who had mild COVID-19 (a few samples of this study predate the infection). Cell type and time point are not known. CDR3s include the opening cysteine and the closing phenylalanine or tryptophan. The order of the fields is J gene, clone size, D gene, V gene, CDR3 DNA, CDR3 protein. A D gene is named only where the DNA matches it firmly. Expanded clones are given a class, and other clones once, few, many or no size at all.

TRBJ2-5 | few | NA | TRBV5-1 | TGCGCCAGCAGTTTGAGGGGTCCCCTGGGTGGAGAGACCCAGTACTTC | CASSLRGPLGGETQYF
TRBJ1-1 | few | NA | TRBV5-1 | TGCGCCAGCAGCTCCAGCTCCTTAATGAACACTGAAGCTTTCTTT | CASSSSSLMNTEAFF
TRBJ2-5 | NA | TRBD2 | TRBV5-1 | TGCGCCAGCAACTCGGCGGGGGGGCCCTGGGAGACCCAGTACTTC | CASNSAGGPWETQYF
TRBJ1-2 | few | TRBD1 | TRBV7-2 | TGTGCCAGCAGCTTAGTTAGGCAGGGGGCGCGATATGGCTACACCTTC | CASSLVRQGARYGYTF
TRBJ2-7 | few | NA | TRBV24-1 | TGTGCCACCAGTGGTGACGGTGGGGACGAGCAGTACTTC | CATSGDGGDEQYF
TRBJ2-7 | few | TRBD1 | TRBV28 | TGTGCCAGCAAGGTGGGACAGGGGGTATACGAGCAGTACTTC | CASKVGQGVYEQYF
TRBJ1-5 | few | NA | TRBV7-2 | TGTGCCAGCAGCTTATTGGAGGGGCCTCAGCCCCAGCATTTT | CASSLLEGPQPQHF
TRBJ1-5 | NA | TRBD1 | TRBV6-2/TRBV6-3 | TGTGCCAGCAGTTACCGAGGGGGCCGGAATCAGCCCCAGCATTTT | CASSYRGGRNQPQHF
TRBJ1-1 | NA | TRBD1 | TRBV5-6 | TGTGCCAGCAGCGTCGACAGGGGTTCTCAAGCTTTCTTT | CASSVDRGSQAFF
TRBJ1-2 | many | TRBD1 | TRBV20-1 | TGCAGTGCTCCAAGGGGGCTTGGAGGCTACACCTTC | CSAPRGLGGYTF
TRBJ2-7 | NA | NA | TRBV2 | TGTGCCAGCAGTGAAAAGGACGTCGCGTACTTC | CASSEKDVAYF
TRBJ2-3 | NA | NA | TRBV10-2 | TGCGCCAGCAGTGAGGCGGGCACAGATACGCAGTATTTT | CASSEAGTDTQYF
TRBJ1-5 | NA | TRBD1 | TRBV6-2/TRBV6-3 | TGTGCCAGCAGCGGACAGGGCTACAATCAGCCCCAGCATTTT | CASSGQGYNQPQHF
TRBJ2-4 | medium-sized | NA | TRBV7-2 | TGTGCCAGCAGCTTAGCCGCAGGGGTGGACATTCAGTACTTC | CASSLAAGVDIQYF
TRBJ2-2 | many | NA | TRBV2 | TGTGCCAGCAGGGTAGGGAACACCGGGGAGCTGTTTTTT | CASRVGNTGELFF
TRBJ2-3 | NA | NA | TRBV12-3/TRBV12-4 | TGTGCCAGCAAAACGGACAGCACCACAGATACGCAGTATTTT | CASKTDSTTDTQYF
TRBJ2-3 | NA | NA | TRBV7-2 | TGTGCCAGCAGCTTCTCCGATGGTTCAGATACGCAGTATTTT | CASSFSDGSDTQYF
TRBJ1-2 | NA | NA | TRBV6-5 | TGTGCCAGCAGTTACTCTGGGTCGAGAACGCGGGGGATTAACTATGGCTACACCTTC | CASSYSGSRTRGINYGYTF
TRBJ2-3 | NA | TRBD2 | TRBV20-1 | TGCAGTGCTTCCAGCGGGAGGGATACGCAGTATTTT | CSASSGRDTQYF
TRBJ1-4 | few | TRBD1 | TRBV28 | TGTGCCAGCAGTCCGCCGGGACAGACTAATGAAAAACTGTTTTTT | CASSPPGQTNEKLFF
TRBJ1-6 | few | NA | TRBV3-1 | TGTGCCAGCAGCCGGGACGGCAATAATTCACCCCTCCACTTT | CASSRDGNNSPLHF
TRBJ2-5 | few | NA | TRBV29-1 | TGCAGCGTTGGTAGGGATTTAAGTCAAGAGACCCAGTACTTC | CSVGRDLSQETQYF
TRBJ1-4 | few | NA | TRBV4-2 | TGTGCCAGCAGCCAAGATCTGACGGCAGGTGGAGAAAAACTGTTTTTT | CASSQDLTAGGEKLFF
TRBJ2-2 | few | NA | TRBV6-5 | TGTGCCAGCAGTTACCCCGGGACCGCCTTGAACACCGGGGAGCTGTTTTTT | CASSYPGTALNTGELFF
TRBJ2-3 | few | NA | TRBV7-2 | TGTGCCAGCAGCTTTACCCCCGTCGGTACGCAGTATTTT | CASSFTPVGTQYF
TRBJ1-2 | few | NA | TRBV29-1 | TGCAGCGTTGTGAACAGAAACTATGGCTACACCTTC | CSVVNRNYGYTF
TRBJ2-6 | NA | NA | TRBV4-1 | TGCGCCAGCAGCCAAGAGGTACCGCCCAACGTCCTGACTTTC | CASSQEVPPNVLTF
TRBJ2-1 | few | TRBD2 | TRBV28 | TGTGCCAGCAGTTCCGTAATGGGACTAGCGGGGGAAAATGAGCAGTTCTTC | CASSSVMGLAGENEQFF
TRBJ1-1 | many | TRBD1 | TRBV5-1 | TGCGCCAGCAGCAAGGACAGGGGGCCTACTGAAGCTTTCTTT | CASSKDRGPTEAFF
TRBJ2-6 | few | TRBD1 | TRBV7-2 | TGTGCCAGCAGCTTACCCTACGGACAGGCCCCTACGGCCAACGTCCTGACTTTC | CASSLPYGQAPTANVLTF
TRBJ2-7 | NA | NA | TRBV5-1 | TGCGCCAGCACCCCAGGGGAGTCCTACGAGCAGTACTTC | CASTPGESYEQYF
TRBJ2-3 | NA | TRBD1 | TRBV20-1 | TGCAGTGCTAGAATGGGCGGGACAGGGGCAGATACGCAGTATTTT | CSARMGGTGADTQYF
TRBJ1-3 | NA | NA | TRBV5-1 | TGCGCCAGCAGTGGGGGATACTCTGGAAACACCATATATTTT | CASSGGYSGNTIYF
TRBJ1-2 | NA | TRBD1 | TRBV29-1 | TGCAGCGTTGAGGGGTTTACAGGGGATGGCTACACCTTC | CSVEGFTGDGYTF
TRBJ2-5 | NA | NA | TRBV20-1 | TGCAGTGCTAGAGATGGGACCCAAGAGACCCAGTACTTC | CSARDGTQETQYF
TRBJ1-6 | few | NA | TRBV12-3/TRBV12-4 | TGTGCCAGCAGTCGGGCCTATAATTCACCCCTCCACTTT | CASSRAYNSPLHF
TRBJ1-2 | NA | NA | TRBV5-6 | TGTGCCAGCAGCCCCCTTCCATCGGCCTATGGCTACACCTTC | CASSPLPSAYGYTF
TRBJ1-4 | NA | NA | TRBV12-3/TRBV12-4 | TGTGCCAGCAGTCGATACATCACCGGCGGGTCGACTAATGAAAAACTGTTTTTT | CASSRYITGGSTNEKLFF
TRBJ1-4 | few | NA | TRBV6-2/TRBV6-3 | TGTGCCAGCAGTTACGCCTTCGGAGAGACAGCAACTAATGAAAAACTGTTTTTT | CASSYAFGETATNEKLFF
TRBJ2-3 | NA | NA | TRBV30 | TGTGCCTGGAGTTTCGGCAGGGGCACAGATACGCAGTATTTT | CAWSFGRGTDTQYF
TRBJ2-2 | few | NA | TRBV7-2 | TGTGCCACCAGAGGCGGGGGCATCACCGGGGAGCTGTTTTTT | CATRGGGITGELFF
TRBJ2-3 | NA | NA | TRBV6-4 | TGTGCCAGCAGTAGGGACGGGGATACGCAGTATTTT | CASSRDGDTQYF
TRBJ2-1 | NA | TRBD1 | TRBV3-1 | TGTGCCAGCAGCCGATGGACAGGGGCGCACAATGAGCAGTTCTTC | CASSRWTGAHNEQFF
TRBJ1-5 | NA | NA | TRBV7-2 | TGTGCCAGCAGCTTAGGGGCACGGGAAAATCAGCCCCAGCATTTT | CASSLGARENQPQHF
TRBJ2-6 | NA | NA | TRBV27 | TGTGCCAGCACCAACTCTGGGGCCAACGTCCTGACTTTC | CASTNSGANVLTF
TRBJ2-2 | NA | NA | TRBV10-1 | TGCGCCAGCAGTGAGTCGCTTAACACCGGGGAGCTGTTTTTT | CASSESLNTGELFF